This T cell receptor (beta chain) was identified in a study of shared clonotypes between healthy human individuals (dated by TCRdb to 2019 to 2021). Describing the broader study: Three men and a couple of women, aged 18 to 49 years, made up the cohort. For each donor, CD4 naive and CD4 memory were each given three plates, CD8 naive was given two plates, and CD8 memory was given one plate. Blood TCR repertoires of five healthy adults were deeply sequenced to estimate repertoire size and the extent of clonotype sharing between individuals. To increase sequencing depth and limit assay-specific biases, different laboratories used diverse techniques to prepare libraries and sequence TCR repertoires. Between about 0.85 and 9.5 billion PBMCs per donor were obtained by leukapheresis. Results the study describes overall, beyond this receptor: Clonotypes shared by all four sorted-subset donors showed higher generation probabilities than non-shared clonotypes. Even with the large sequencing depth, rarefaction of the sorted-subset datasets indicated that sequencing was incomplete. Because the study included a small number of donors, the genetic and exposure-history diversity represented was limited. When several donors were compared, the shared fraction of clonotypes was 5% to 6.5% for naive CD4, 3% to 4% for naive CD8, roughly 2.3% for memory CD4, and around 0.37% for memory CD8. Pairwise subsampling indicated that sequencing depth was expected to affect the degree of clonotype sharing among donors. Larger estimated clonotype richness was generally found for naive subsets than for memory subsets. Sampling was restricted to blood, and TCR repertoires in tissues likely differ from the TCR repertoires found in blood.

Using the deep immunoSEQ assay, TCR CDR3 regions were amplified from genomic DNA by multiplex PCR. Extracted genomic DNA from each cell subset was distributed evenly across all wells of several immunoSEQ 96-well plates, and each plate was treated as a replicate. For sorted subsets, approximately 210 ng genomic DNA, equal to some 28,000 T cell genomes, was loaded into each replicate PCR. Purified libraries were quantified with a Qubit 3.0 fluorometer, sized on a Bioanalyzer 2100, and re-quantified with the KAPA Library Quantification kit. Every immunoSEQ 96-well plate was sequenced on a separate single-read 150-cycle Illumina NextSeq 550 flow cell. The paper's processing steps were these. Because the immunoSEQ output held only junctional sequences and lacked quality scores, the filtering could not match the filtering applied to full-length reads. To assign V/J genes and CDR3, sequences were annotated against IMGT germline references using PyIR, a Python wrapper for IgBLAST v1.9. Reads were filtered out if the reads had weak V/J assignments (E-value above 1e-6), no CDR3, stop codons, out-of-frame junctions, or ambiguous translated residues. V3J clonotypes were defined by identical inferred V gene, J gene, and CDR3 amino acid sequence. Percentage overlap between repertoires was computed as shared unique clonotypes divided by the size of the smaller repertoire. Repertoire richness was assessed with RTK rarefaction, the Chao1 estimator, and Recon v2.1 estimates of unobserved clonotypes. Generation probabilities were computed with OLGA for all TCRbeta clonotypes obtained by the gDNA method from a few donors. TCRdb provides this immuneACCESS table in a form limited to in-frame rearrangements. Some clones are lacking; in checked studies, under half of them reflect an unresolved V gene, and why the rest are absent is not known. From that table come the V and J calls and clone size; the DNA was used to work out D and trimming. In this sample the table shows 2,100,000 or so clones, more than 90% of which occur a single time. Of the sample, more than 0.1% falls within the top ten clones.

Concerning this clone: It has no known antigen specificity. Per-nucleotide qualities are absent, and no much larger clonotype sits a single base away. Other DNA sequences in this sample translate to the same CDR3.

The CDR3 has 12 amino acids, counting the end cysteine and phenylalanine. The sequence is cut down to CDR3 DNA, 36 bases in frame from base 1. The germline V gene specifies MDHEN as CDR1 and SYDVKM as CDR2. A distance of 4 bases separates the germline ends of V and J, which lose 4 bases and 3 bases respectively. Healthy HIV-negative adults with no recently reported acute infections or vaccinations were included as donors. Only Caucasian adults living in Nashville, Tennessee, USA were represented among the donors. CD4+ T cells were enriched by magnetic negative selection; naive cells were then positively selected on CD45RA, and the negative fraction formed the memory subset. Blood was obtained by leukapheresis, after which PBMCs were separated by Ficoll-Histopaque density gradient centrifugation and cryopreserved in liquid nitrogen vapor phase. Analytical flow cytometry was used to check the purity and quantity of each magnetically sorted T cell population. Each sorted fraction had its genomic DNA isolated and then quantified by UV absorbance on a Nanodrop 2000c.

The receptor chain draws on TRBV28 and TRBJ1-5; the D gene remains uncertain. Material: naive CD4+ T cells sorted from blood. Interpreted using the paper, the cell subset or site label stands for: CD45RA+ positively selected. The receptor comes from a man younger than 35 in good health. The nucleotide sequence reads TGTGCCAGCAGTTCGCCCAATCAGCCCCAGCATTTT. The translation is CASSSPNQPQHF.